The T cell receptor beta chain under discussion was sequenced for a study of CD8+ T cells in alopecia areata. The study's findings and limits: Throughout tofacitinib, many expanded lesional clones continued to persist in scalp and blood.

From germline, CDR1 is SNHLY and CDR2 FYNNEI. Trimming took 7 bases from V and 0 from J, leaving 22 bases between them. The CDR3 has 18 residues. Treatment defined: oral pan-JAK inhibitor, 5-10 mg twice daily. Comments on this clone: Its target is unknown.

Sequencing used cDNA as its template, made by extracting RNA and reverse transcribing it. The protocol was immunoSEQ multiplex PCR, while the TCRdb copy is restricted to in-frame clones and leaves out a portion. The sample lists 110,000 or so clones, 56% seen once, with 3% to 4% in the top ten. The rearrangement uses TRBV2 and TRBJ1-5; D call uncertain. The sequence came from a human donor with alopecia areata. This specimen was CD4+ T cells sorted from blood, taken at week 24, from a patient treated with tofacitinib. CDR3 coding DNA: TGTGCCAGCACCCATGACGGATTAGATCGCTATAGCAATCAGCCCCAGCATTTT. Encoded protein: CASTHDGLDRYSNQPQHF.